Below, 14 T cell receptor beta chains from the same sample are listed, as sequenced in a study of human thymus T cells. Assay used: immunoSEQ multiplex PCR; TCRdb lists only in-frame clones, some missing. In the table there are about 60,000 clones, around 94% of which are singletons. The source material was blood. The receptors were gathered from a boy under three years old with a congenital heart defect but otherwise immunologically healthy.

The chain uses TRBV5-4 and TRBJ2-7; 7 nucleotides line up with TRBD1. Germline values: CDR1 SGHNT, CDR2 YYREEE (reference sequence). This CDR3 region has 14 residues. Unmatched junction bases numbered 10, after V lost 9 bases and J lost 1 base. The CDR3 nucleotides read TGTGCCACCTCTACGACAGGGAGATCCTACGAGCAGTACTTC. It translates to CATSTTGRSYEQYF.

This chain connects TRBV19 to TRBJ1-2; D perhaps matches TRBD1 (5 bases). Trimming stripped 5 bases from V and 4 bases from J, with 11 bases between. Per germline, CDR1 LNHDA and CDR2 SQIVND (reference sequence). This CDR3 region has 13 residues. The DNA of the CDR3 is TGTGCCAGTAGTCTCAGGGAGGCCTATGGCTACACCTTC. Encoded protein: CASSLREAYGYTF.

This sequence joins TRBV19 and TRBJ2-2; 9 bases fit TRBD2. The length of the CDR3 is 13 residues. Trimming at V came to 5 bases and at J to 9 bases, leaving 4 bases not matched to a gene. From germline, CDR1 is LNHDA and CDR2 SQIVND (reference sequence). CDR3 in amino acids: CASSLLAGRELFF. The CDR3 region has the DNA TGTGCCAGTAGTTTGCTAGCGGGGAGGGAGCTGTTTTTT.

This CDR3 is CASSPTGTGGETQYF. For the CDR3, the DNA is TGTGCCAGCAGTCCAACCGGGACAGGGGGAGAGACCCAGTACTTC. The J gene is TRBJ2-5, the V gene TRBV27; TRBD1 agrees at 11 bases. Germline lookup yields CDR1 MNHEY and CDR2 SMNVEV (reference sequence). This CDR3 spans 15 amino acids. V lost 5 bases and J lost 4; bases outside the gene matches: 6.

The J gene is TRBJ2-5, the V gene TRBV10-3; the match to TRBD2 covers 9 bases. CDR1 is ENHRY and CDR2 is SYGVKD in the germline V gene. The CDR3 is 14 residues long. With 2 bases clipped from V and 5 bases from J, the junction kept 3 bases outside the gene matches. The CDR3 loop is CAISEGTSRETQYF. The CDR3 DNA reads TGTGCCATCAGTGAGGGGACTAGCCGGGAGACCCAGTACTTC.

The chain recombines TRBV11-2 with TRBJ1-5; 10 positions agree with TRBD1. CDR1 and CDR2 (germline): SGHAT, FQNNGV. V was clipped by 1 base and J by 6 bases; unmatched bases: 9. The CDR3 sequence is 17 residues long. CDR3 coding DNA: TGTGCCAGCAGCTTAGGGAGGGGACAGGGGCTGGCTCAGCCCCAGCATTTT. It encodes CASSLGRGQGLAQPQHF.

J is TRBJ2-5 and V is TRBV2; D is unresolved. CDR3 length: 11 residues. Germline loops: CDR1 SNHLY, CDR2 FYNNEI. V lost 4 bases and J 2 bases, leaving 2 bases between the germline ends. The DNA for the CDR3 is TGTGCCAGCAGTGCTCAAGAGACCCAGTACTTC. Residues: CASSAQETQYF.

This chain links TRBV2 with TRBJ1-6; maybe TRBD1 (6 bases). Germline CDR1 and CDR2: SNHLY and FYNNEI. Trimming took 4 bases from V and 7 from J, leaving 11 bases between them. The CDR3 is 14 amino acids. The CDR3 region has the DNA TGTGCCAGCAGTGTGGGGACACCGAATTCACCCCTCCACTTT. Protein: CASSVGTPNSPLHF.

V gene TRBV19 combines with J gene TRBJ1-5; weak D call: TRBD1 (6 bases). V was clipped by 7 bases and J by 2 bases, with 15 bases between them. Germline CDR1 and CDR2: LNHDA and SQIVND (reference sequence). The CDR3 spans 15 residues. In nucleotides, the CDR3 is TGTGCCAGTACCACCATTTCAGGGGGCAATCAGCCCCAGCATTTT. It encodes CASTTISGGNQPQHF. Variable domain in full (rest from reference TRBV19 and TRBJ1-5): DGGITQSPKYLFRKEGQNVTLSCEQNLNHDAMYWYRQDPGQGLRLIYYSQIVNDFQKGDIAEGYSVSREKKESFPLTVTSAQKNPTAFYLCASTTISGGNQPQHFGDGTRLSIL.

The CDR3 sequence is CASSVGGTRADTQYF. The CDR3 DNA sequence: TGTGCCAGCAGCGTAGGTGGGACTAGGGCAGATACGCAGTATTTT. V and J are TRBV9 and TRBJ2-3, with 8 bases lining up with TRBD2. This CDR3 region has 15 residues. In germline, CDR1 is SGDLS, CDR2 YYNGEE. V was pared by 0 bases and J by 4 bases, with 4 bases of the junction left unmatched. Filled out from reference TRBV9 and TRBJ2-3, the complete variable domain reads DSGVTQTPKHLITATGQRVTLRCSPRSGDLSVYWYQQSLDQGLQFLIQYYNGEERAKGNILERFSAQQFPDLHSELNLSSLELGDSALYFCASSVGGTRADTQYFGPGTRLTVL.

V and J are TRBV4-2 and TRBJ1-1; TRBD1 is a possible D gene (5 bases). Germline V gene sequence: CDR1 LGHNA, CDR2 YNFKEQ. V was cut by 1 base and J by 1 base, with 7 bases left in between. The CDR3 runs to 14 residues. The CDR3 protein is CASSQGGSNTEAFF. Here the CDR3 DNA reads TGTGCCAGCAGCCAAGGGGGCTCGAACACTGAAGCTTTCTTT.

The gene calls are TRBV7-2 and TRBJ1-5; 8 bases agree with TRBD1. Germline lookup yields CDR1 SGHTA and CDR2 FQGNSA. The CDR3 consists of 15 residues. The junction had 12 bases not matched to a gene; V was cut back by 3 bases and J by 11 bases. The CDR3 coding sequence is TGTGCCAGCAGCTTTTCCGGGACAGGCCAGTTTACCCAGCATTTT. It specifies CASSFSGTGQFTQHF.

This CDR3 is CASSLEGIQETQYF. For the CDR3, the DNA is TGCGCCAGCAGCTTGGAAGGCATTCAAGAGACCCAGTACTTC. The V and J genes are TRBV5-1 and TRBJ2-5; D remains unclear. V was trimmed by 0 bases and J by 2 bases, leaving 8 bases between them. Germline-derived CDR1 and CDR2 are SGHRS and YFSETQ. The length of the CDR3 is 14 residues.

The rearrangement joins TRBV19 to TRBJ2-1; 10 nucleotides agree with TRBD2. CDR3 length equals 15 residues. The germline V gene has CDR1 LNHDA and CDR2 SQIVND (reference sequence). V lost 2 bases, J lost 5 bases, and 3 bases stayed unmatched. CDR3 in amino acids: CASSILAGENNEQFF. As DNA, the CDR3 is TGTGCCAGTAGTATACTAGCGGGAGAGAACAATGAGCAGTTCTTC. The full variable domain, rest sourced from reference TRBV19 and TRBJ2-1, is DGGITQSPKYLFRKEGQNVTLSCEQNLNHDAMYWYRQDPGQGLRLIYYSQIVNDFQKGDIAEGYSVSREKKESFPLTVTSAQKNPTAFYLCASSILAGENNEQFFGPGTRLTVL.